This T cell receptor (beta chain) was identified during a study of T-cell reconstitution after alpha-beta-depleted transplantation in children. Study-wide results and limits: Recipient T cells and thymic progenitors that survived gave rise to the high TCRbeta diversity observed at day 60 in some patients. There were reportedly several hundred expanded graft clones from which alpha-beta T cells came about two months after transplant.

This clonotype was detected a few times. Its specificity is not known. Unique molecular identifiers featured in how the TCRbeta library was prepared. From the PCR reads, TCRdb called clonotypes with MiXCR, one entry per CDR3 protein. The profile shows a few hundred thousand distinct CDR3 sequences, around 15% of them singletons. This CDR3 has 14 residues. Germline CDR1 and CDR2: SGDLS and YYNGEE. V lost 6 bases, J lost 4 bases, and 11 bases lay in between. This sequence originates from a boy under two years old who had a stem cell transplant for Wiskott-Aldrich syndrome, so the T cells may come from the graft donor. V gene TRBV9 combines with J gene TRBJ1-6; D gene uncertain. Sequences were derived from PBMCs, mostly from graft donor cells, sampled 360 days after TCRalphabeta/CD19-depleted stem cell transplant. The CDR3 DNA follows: TGTGCCAGCACCGGCGACGGATATAATTCACCCCTCCACTTT. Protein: CASTGDGYNSPLHF.